Listed here is a single T cell receptor beta chain. Its antigen is unknown. The donors were in the roughly 130-subject validation cohort; that cohort was separate from the roughly 700-subject first cohort. These data come from a study of cytomegalovirus exposure and HLA in healthy donors. Study observations and caveats: There were under 200 TCR beta chains listed as cytomegalovirus-associated. Many donors carried some public TCRs, although rarity characterized most TCR sequences. Cytomegalovirus status, reportedly, was diagnosed with high specificity and sensitivity by the classifier.

CDR1 and CDR2 from the germline V gene are MNHEY and SVGAGI. J lost 4 bases, V lost 8 bases, and 8 bases had no gene match. The CDR3 spans 14 residues. Repertoires were generated with immunoSEQ multiplex PCR, while TCRdb's copy carries only in-frame clones and drops some. The table includes 90,000 to 140,000 clones, roughly 86% detected once. The chain employs TRBV6-5 and TRBJ2-1, with 7 bases that match TRBD2. This TCR came from a woman younger than 35 in good health and CMV-seropositive. The sequenced sample consisted of PBMCs. The CDR3 nucleotides are TGTGCCAGCGGAAACGCGGGGGAATACAATGAGCAGTTCTTC. Translated: CASGNAGEYNEQFF.